The 2 T cell receptor beta chains given below trace back to one sample, sequenced in a study of blood T cell repertoires in COVID-19. Here immunoSEQ multiplex PCR was the method, and the copy in TCRdb shows in-frame clones only, minus some. Of about 74,000 clones in the sample, approximately 80% were seen once. Sequenced input: peripheral blood. The source is a human donor in a cohort sampled during active COVID-19.

The V call is TRBV4-3, the J call TRBJ2-6; D might be TRBD1 (6 bases). The germline V and J ends were trimmed by 1 base and 10 bases, with 17 bases remaining between them. The CDR3 has 16 amino acids. Germline CDR1 and CDR2: LGHNA and YSLEER. CDR3 amino acids: CASSQVLTGTKNVLTF. The CDR3 coding sequence is TGCGCCAGCAGCCAAGTCCTGACAGGAACCAAGAACGTCCTGACTTTC.

The J gene is TRBJ1-4, the V gene TRBV14; D unclear. Germline V gene sequence: CDR1 SGHDN, CDR2 FVKESK. CDR3 size: 15 residues. With 3 bases removed from V and 3 bases from J, the gap between germline ends came to 11 bases. The CDR3 nucleotides read TGTGCCAGCAGCCACCGCATCCTATCTAATGAAAAACTGTTTTTT. Residues: CASSHRILSNEKLFF.